A single sample is the source of the 18 T cell receptor beta chains below, sequenced in a study of CD8 T cells in Susac syndrome. When the RNA was reverse transcribed, random hexamers were used with an input of roughly 0.5 to 1 ug. MiXCR was run by TCRdb on the immunoSEQ multiplex PCR reads, yielding one entry per CDR3 protein. The sample has about 120,000 distinct CDR3 sequences, around 92% seen once; the top ten hold about 0.12%. Sequences were obtained from CD8+ T cells from PBMCs. These receptors all come from a human donor in good health.

This clonotype was recorded a few times. The chain employs TRBV6-1 and TRBJ2-7; tentative D call: TRBD2 (6 bases). CDR3 length: 13 amino acids. The germline gives CDR1 MNHNS, CDR2 SASEGT. Trimming removed 8 bases from V and 0 bases from J, with 11 bases in between. CDR3 DNA: TGTGCCAGCGGGAGGCAGGGCTCCTACGAGCAGTACTTC. It yields the protein CASGRQGSYEQYF.

This chain connects TRBV6-5 to TRBJ2-7; tentatively, D is TRBD1 (6 bases). With 5 bases removed from V and 6 bases from J, the gap between germline ends came to 14 bases. Looked up from germline, CDR1 is MNHEY and CDR2 is SVGAGI. The CDR3 loop spans 13 amino acids. The CDR3 coding sequence is TGTGCCAGCAGTCCATACAGGGTTGGCGAGCAGTACTTC. Translating it yields CASSPYRVGEQYF.

The chain links TRBV19 to TRBJ1-4; D may be TRBD1 (5 bases). V lost 6 bases and J lost 7, with 15 bases in between. The germline CDR1 and CDR2 sequences are LNHDA and SQIVND (reference sequence). This CDR3 comprises 14 residues. This chain's CDR3 is CASRNGGTVEKLFF. The DNA of the CDR3 is TGTGCCAGTAGAAACGGAGGGACGGTTGAAAAACTGTTTTTT.

This rearrangement joins TRBV2 to TRBJ2-7; no definite D call. Trimming shortened V by 4 bases and J by 6 bases, and 16 bases separated the two germline ends. Germline V lookup: CDR1 SNHLY, CDR2 FYNNEI. The CDR3 spans 14 residues. Written as DNA, the CDR3 is TGTGCCAGCAGTGTGGATAGCTCCGTGGGCGAGCAGTACTTC. Amino acids: CASSVDSSVGEQYF.

This clonotype was seen a few times. The chain combines TRBV7-2 with TRBJ1-5; D is undetermined. This CDR3 contains 16 residues. V was trimmed by 0 bases and J by 1 base, leaving 10 bases between them. Germline V CDR1 and CDR2: SGHTA, FQGNSA. The CDR3 DNA is TGTGCCAGCAGCTTAGCTCCGTCCGGAAGCAATCAGCCCCAGCATTTT. Translated: CASSLAPSGSNQPQHF.

The V call is TRBV9, the J call TRBJ2-1; D is possibly TRBD2 (5 bases). In germline, CDR1 is SGDLS, CDR2 YYNGEE. CDR3 length: 15 residues. V dropped 3 bases and J dropped 8 bases, with 18 bases sitting between them. The CDR3 protein is CASSAQLGLADEQFF. The DNA for the CDR3 is TGTGCCAGCAGCGCACAATTAGGGCTAGCCGATGAGCAGTTCTTC.

This chain joins TRBV29-1 and TRBJ2-5, with D perhaps TRBD2 (6 bases). V lost 3 bases and J 9 bases, leaving 17 bases between the germline ends. Germline V gene sequence: CDR1 SQVTM, CDR2 ANQGSEA. The CDR3 spans 13 residues. The CDR3, as DNA: TGCAGCGTTGATTCGCCAGGTGGAGGGGCCCAGTACTTC. It is translated as CSVDSPGGGAQYF.

The genes are TRBV6-2 or TRBV6-3 and TRBJ1-5; no firm D call. This CDR3 region has 14 residues. Germline loops: CDR1 MNHEY, CDR2 SVGEGT. V was trimmed by 2 bases and J by 6 bases, leaving 11 bases between them. CDR3 nucleotide sequence: TGTGCCAGCAGTTACGTGGCCCTTCGTCAGCCCCAGCATTTT. Protein product: CASSYVALRQPQHF.

The V and J genes are TRBV12-3 or TRBV12-4 and TRBJ1-1; D is possibly TRBD1 (6 bases). V was trimmed by 4 bases and J by 1 base, leaving 13 bases between them. CDR3 size: 15 residues. The CDR3 protein is CASSSRDTTNTEAFF. In DNA, the CDR3 is TGTGCCAGCAGTTCGCGGGACACGACGAACACTGAAGCTTTCTTT.

The V call is TRBV2, the J call TRBJ1-5; D remains unclear. With 5 bases removed from V and 3 bases from J, the gap between germline ends came to 20 bases. Germline CDR1 and CDR2: SNHLY and FYNNEI. The CDR3 covers 17 residues. This chain's CDR3 is CASSLNSLEGYNQPQHF. CDR3 DNA sequence: TGTGCCAGCAGTCTCAACTCCCTCGAGGGTTACAATCAGCCCCAGCATTTT.

J is TRBJ1-2 and V is TRBV23-1, with D unresolved. TRBV23-1 carries the ORF label, with uncertain function. The CDR3 spans 16 residues. Trimming left V 0 bases short and J 8 bases short, with 19 bases between. In DNA, the CDR3 is TGCGCCAGCAGTCAATCAGGGTTACCACATGTGCGGGGCTACACCTTC. Its translation: CASSQSGLPHVRGYTF.

The chain links TRBV20-1 to TRBJ2-3; 9 positions match TRBD2. CDR3 length: 15 residues. The germline gives CDR1 DFQATT, CDR2 SNEGSKA (reference sequence). CDR3 region: CSASVGAGGTDTQYF. CDR3 sequence (DNA): TGCAGCGCCAGCGTAGGGGCGGGGGGGACAGATACGCAGTATTTT.

The chain recombines TRBV7-2 with TRBJ1-6; 9 bases line up with TRBD1. CDR1 is SGHTA and CDR2 is FQGNSA in the germline V gene. Trimming cost V 7 bases and J 9 bases; bases outside gene matches: 13. The CDR3 extends over 16 amino acids. The CDR3, as DNA: TGTGCCAGCAATACAACGGTGGGACAGGGATTTTCACCCCTCCACTTT. The encoded protein is CASNTTVGQGFSPLHF.

This chain connects TRBV12-3 or TRBV12-4 to TRBJ1-4; 9 bases line up with TRBD1. The CDR3 covers 15 residues. The V segment lost 2 bases and the J segment 8 bases; nucleotides outside the gene matches: 6. CDR3 region: CASSLRGTGLEKLFF. The CDR3 DNA reads TGTGCCAGCAGTTTAAGGGGGACAGGGCTCGAAAAACTGTTTTTT.

A note on this clonotype: An end of the junction does not agree with germline; a read error may underlie this. V is TRBV7-3 and J is TRBJ2-7; 8 nucleotides match TRBD2. Germline V gives CDR1 SGHTA, CDR2 FQGTGA. The CDR3 runs 15 residues. CDR3 sequence (DNA): TGTGCCAGCAGCTTAAAAGCGGGAGCTTCCTCCGAGCAGTACTTC. Protein: CASSLKAGASSEQYF.

The CDR3 coding sequence is TGCGCCAGCAGCCAAGACCGAGGGGAAGGATACGGCTACACCTTC. It translates to CASSQDRGEGYGYTF. The chain recombines TRBV4-3 with TRBJ1-2; possibly TRBD1 for D (5 bases). The CDR3 extends over 15 amino acids. The germline CDR1 and CDR2 sequences are LGHNA and YSLEER. The V and J ends lost 0 bases and 8 bases respectively, with 16 bases between them.

This clonotype was counted between two and nine times. For the CDR3, the DNA is TGTGCCAGCAGTAGGGACAGGGTATTGAATGGCTACACCTTC. It yields the protein CASSRDRVLNGYTF. V is TRBV2 and J is TRBJ1-2, with TRBD1 identical over 9 bases. With V trimmed by 5 bases and J by 6 bases, 7 bases remained unmatched. CDR1 SNHLY and CDR2 FYNNEI come from the germline V gene. The CDR3 is made up of 14 amino acids.

The rearrangement links TRBV28 to TRBJ1-5; D remains unclear. Germline V gene lookup returns CDR1 MDHEN and CDR2 SYDVKM. V lost 6 bases and J lost 3, with 18 bases in between. This CDR3 region has 16 residues. The CDR3 nucleotides read TGTGCCAGCAGCAAATTCGGGGAGAGACTCAATCAGCCCCAGCATTTT. Encoded protein: CASSKFGERLNQPQHF.